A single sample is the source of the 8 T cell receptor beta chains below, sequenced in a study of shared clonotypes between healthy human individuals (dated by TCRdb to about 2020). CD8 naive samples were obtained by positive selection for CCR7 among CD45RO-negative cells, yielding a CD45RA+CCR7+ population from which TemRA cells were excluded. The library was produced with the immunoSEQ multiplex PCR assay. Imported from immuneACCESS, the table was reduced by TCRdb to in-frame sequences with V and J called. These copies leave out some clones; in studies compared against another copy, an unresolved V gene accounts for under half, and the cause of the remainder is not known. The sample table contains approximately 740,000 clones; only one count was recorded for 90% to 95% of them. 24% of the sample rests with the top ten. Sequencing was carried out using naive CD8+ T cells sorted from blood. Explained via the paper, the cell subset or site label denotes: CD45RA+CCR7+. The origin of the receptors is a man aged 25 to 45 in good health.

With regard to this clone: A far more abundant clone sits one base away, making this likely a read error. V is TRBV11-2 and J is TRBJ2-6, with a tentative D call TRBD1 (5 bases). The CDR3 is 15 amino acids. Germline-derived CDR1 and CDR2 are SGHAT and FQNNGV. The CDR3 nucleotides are TGTGCCAGCAGCCCCGTCAGGTCTGGGGCCAACGTCCCGACTTTC. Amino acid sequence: CASSPVRSGANVPTF.

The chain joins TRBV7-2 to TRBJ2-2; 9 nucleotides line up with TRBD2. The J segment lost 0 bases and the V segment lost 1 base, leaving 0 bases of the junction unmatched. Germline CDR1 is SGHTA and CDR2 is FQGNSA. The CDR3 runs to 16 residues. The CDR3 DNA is TGTGCCAGCAGCTTAGTAGCGGGAGCGAACACCGGGGAGCTGTTTTTT. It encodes CASSLVAGANTGELFF. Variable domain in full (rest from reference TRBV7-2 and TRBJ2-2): GAGVSQSPSNKVTEKGKDVELRCDPISGHTALYWYRQSLGQGLEFLIYFQGNSAPDKSGLPSDRFSAERTGGSVSTLTIQRTQQEDSAVYLCASSLVAGANTGELFFGEGSRLTVL.

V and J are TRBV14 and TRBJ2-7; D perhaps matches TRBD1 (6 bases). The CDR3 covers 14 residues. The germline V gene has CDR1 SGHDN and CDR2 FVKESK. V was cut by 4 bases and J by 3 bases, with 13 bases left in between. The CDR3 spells CASSLLTGFYEQYF. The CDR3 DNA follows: TGTGCCAGCAGCCTCCTAACAGGGTTCTACGAGCAGTACTTC.

The CDR3 nucleotides are TGTGCCAGCAGTCCCATGGGGACTAGCGGGAGGTACGAGCAGTACTTC. It specifies CASSPMGTSGRYEQYF. The rearrangement links TRBV28 to TRBJ2-7, with TRBD2 matching 15 bases. Germline V lookup: CDR1 MDHEN, CDR2 SYDVKM. V shed 5 bases, J shed 4 bases, and the junction held 6 bases outside the gene matches. CDR3 size: 16 residues.

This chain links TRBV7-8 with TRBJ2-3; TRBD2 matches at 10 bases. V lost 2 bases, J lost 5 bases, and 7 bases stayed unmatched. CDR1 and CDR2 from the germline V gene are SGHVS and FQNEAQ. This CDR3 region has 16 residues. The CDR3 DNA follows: TGTGCCAGCAGCTTATGGAGCGGGAGGGCCGAAGATACGCAGTATTTT. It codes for CASSLWSGRAEDTQYF. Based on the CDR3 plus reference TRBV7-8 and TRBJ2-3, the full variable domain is GAGVSQSPRYKVAKRGQDVALRCDPISGHVSLFWYQQALGQGPEFLTYFQNEAQLDKSGLPSDRFFAERPEGSVSTLKIQRTQQEDSAVYLCASSLWSGRAEDTQYFGPGTRLTVL.

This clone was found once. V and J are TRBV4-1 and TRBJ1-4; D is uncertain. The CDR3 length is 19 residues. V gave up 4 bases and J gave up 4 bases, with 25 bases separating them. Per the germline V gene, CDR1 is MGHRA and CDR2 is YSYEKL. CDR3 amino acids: CASSRIPGTDSDVNEKLFF. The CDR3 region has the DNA TGCGCCAGCAGCCGTATTCCGGGCACAGACTCAGACGTTAATGAAAAACTGTTTTTT.

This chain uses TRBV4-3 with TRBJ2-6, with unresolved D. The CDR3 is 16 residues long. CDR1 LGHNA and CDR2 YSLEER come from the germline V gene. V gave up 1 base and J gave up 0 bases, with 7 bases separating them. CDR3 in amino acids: CASSQGTASGANVLTF. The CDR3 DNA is TGCGCCAGCAGCCAAGGTACAGCCTCTGGGGCCAACGTCCTGACTTTC.

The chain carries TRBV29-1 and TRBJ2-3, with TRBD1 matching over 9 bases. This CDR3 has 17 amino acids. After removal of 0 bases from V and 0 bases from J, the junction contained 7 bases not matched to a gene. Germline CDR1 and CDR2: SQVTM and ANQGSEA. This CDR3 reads CSVEDLTGGSSTDTQYF. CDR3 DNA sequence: TGCAGCGTTGAAGATCTTACAGGGGGCTCTAGCACAGATACGCAGTATTTT.